Listed below are T cell receptor beta chains from one sample, sequenced in a study of cytomegalovirus exposure and HLA in healthy donors. Sequenced by immunoSEQ multiplex PCR; TCRdb stores in-frame clones only, minus some. This sample has 210,000 or so clones, with just over 75% found just once. The sample was PBMCs. All receptors come from a man aged 18 to 30 in good health and CMV-seronegative. CDR3s include the opening cysteine and the closing phenylalanine or tryptophan.

j_gene: TRBJ1-2
v_gene: TRBV7-9
CDR3aa: CSSTTPPGGAVFWGYTF

j_gene: TRBJ2-2
v_gene: TRBV28
CDR3aa: CASTPGQNTGELFF

j_gene: TRBJ2-3
v_gene: TRBV5-1
CDR3aa: CASSRKGSGSTDTQYF

j_gene: TRBJ1-4
v_gene: TRBV7-9
CDR3aa: CASSLAPGLPEKLFF

j_gene: TRBJ2-7
v_gene: TRBV27
CDR3aa: CASSSGTSRRLEQYF

j_gene: TRBJ2-1
v_gene: TRBV5-4
CDR3aa: CASSAPLGQGVNNEQFF

j_gene: TRBJ2-7
v_gene: TRBV7-9
CDR3aa: CASSPFPPYEQYF

j_gene: TRBJ2-7
v_gene: TRBV7-6
CDR3aa: CASSLAPGPYEQYF

j_gene: TRBJ2-4
v_gene: TRBV5-6
CDR3aa: CASSFYTTLAKNIQYF

j_gene: TRBJ1-5
v_gene: TRBV11-2
CDR3aa: CASSDGTGLSNQPQHF